Listed below are T cell receptor beta chains from one sample, sequenced in a study of control samples from healthy donors and cancer patients. Clones were read by immunoSEQ multiplex PCR, and TCRdb kept only the in-frame ones, dropping some. The sample has about 34,000 clones, about 94% seen once. Sequenced material: PBMCs. These TCRs come from a middle-aged man with colorectal cancer. Both conserved end residues are part of each CDR3. D genes are given only for firm matches. Size is stated for part of the rows, as once, few or many counts, or as a class when the clone is expanded.

TRBJ1-1	TRBD1	TRBV5-1	-	CASGTGRLNTEAFF	TGCGCCAGCGGGACAGGGAGATTGAACACTGAAGCTTTCTTT
TRBJ2-7	-	TRBV27	-	CASSSSLGPTYEQYF	TGTGCCAGCAGTTCCTCGCTAGGGCCAACCTACGAGCAGTACTTC
TRBJ1-1	TRBD1	TRBV2	once	CASSSLGQGNTEAFF	TGTGCCAGCAGTTCCCTTGGACAGGGGAACACTGAAGCTTTCTTT
TRBJ1-1	-	TRBV19	-	CASTMDQGYTEAFF	TGTGCCAGTACCATGGACCAGGGGTACACTGAAGCTTTCTTT
TRBJ1-2	TRBD1	TRBV27	-	CASSQLTGGRDGYTF	TGTGCCAGCAGCCAGCTAACAGGGGGTCGGGATGGCTACACCTTC
TRBJ2-5	-	TRBV9	-	CASSGVGETQYF	TGTGCCAGCAGCGGGGTGGGAGAGACCCAGTACTTC
TRBJ1-1	TRBD1	TRBV11-3	-	CASSSYADRGITEAFF	TGTGCCAGCAGCTCATACGCCGACAGGGGGATCACTGAAGCTTTCTTT
TRBJ1-3	-	TRBV19	-	CASLPNGVGNTIYF	TGTGCCAGCCTCCCTAACGGGGTCGGAAACACCATATATTTT
TRBJ1-1	-	TRBV5-1	-	CASSRTPDAGRASEAFF	TGCGCCAGCAGCAGGACACCTGATGCGGGGAGGGCGTCTGAAGCTTTCTTT
TRBJ1-3	-	TRBV3-1/TRBV3-2	-	CASTASGAAGNTIYF	TGTGCCAGCACCGCAAGCGGGGCTGCTGGAAACACCATATATTTT
TRBJ1-2	TRBD1	TRBV3-1/TRBV3-2	-	CASSRPGQGDGYTF	TGTGCCAGCAGCCGGCCGGGACAGGGTGACGGCTACACCTTC
TRBJ1-6	-	TRBV7-5	-	CVRSPRVGSYNSPLHF	TGTGTCAGAAGCCCCAGAGTCGGCTCCTATAATTCACCCCTCCACTTT
TRBJ2-3	TRBD1	TRBV18	-	CASSKQGDTQYF	TGTGCCAGCTCCAAACAGGGGGATACGCAGTATTTT
TRBJ2-5	TRBD2	TRBV29-1	-	CSVLGGTYQETQYF	TGCAGCGTTTTGGGGGGGACTTACCAAGAGACCCAGTACTTC
TRBJ2-7	TRBD1	TRBV2	-	CASSATGVSYEQYF	TGTGCCAGCAGTGCGACAGGGGTATCCTACGAGCAGTACTTC
TRBJ2-7	-	TRBV3-1/TRBV3-2	-	CASSQDWQGRYEQYF	TGTGCCAGCAGCCAAGATTGGCAGGGAAGATACGAGCAGTACTTC
TRBJ1-4	TRBD1	TRBV6-1	-	CASSEERGRFEKLFF	TGTGCCAGCAGTGAAGAAAGGGGGCGGTTTGAAAAACTGTTTTTT